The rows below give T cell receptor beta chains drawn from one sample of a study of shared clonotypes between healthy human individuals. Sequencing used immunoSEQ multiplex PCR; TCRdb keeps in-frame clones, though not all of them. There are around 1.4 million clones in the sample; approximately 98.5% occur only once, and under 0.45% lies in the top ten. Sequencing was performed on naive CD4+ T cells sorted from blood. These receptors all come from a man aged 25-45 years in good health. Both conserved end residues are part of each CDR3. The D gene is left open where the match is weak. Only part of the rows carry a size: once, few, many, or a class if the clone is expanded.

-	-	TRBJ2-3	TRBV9	CASEPGLSGNTQYF	TGTGCCAGCGAGCCCGGACTTTCGGGGAATACGCAGTATTTT
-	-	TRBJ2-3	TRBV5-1	CASSLLGDTQYF	TGCGCCAGCAGCTTGTTGGGGGATACGCAGTATTTT
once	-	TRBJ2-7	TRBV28	CASSLLQGGGEQYF	TGTGCCAGCAGTTTGTTGCAGGGCGGAGGCGAGCAGTACTTC
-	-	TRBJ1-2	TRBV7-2	CASSLQAGGPTNYGYTF	TGTGCCAGCAGCTTACAGGCTGGAGGGCCAACTAACTATGGCTACACCTTC
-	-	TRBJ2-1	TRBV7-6	CASSLYHAGSSYNEQFF	TGTGCCAGCAGCTTATATCATGCAGGGAGCTCCTACAATGAGCAGTTCTTC
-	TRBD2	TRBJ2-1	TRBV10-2	CASSVGTSGSSYNEQFF	TGCGCCAGCAGTGTGGGGACTAGCGGGAGCTCCTACAATGAGCAGTTCTTC
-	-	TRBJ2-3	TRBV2	CASSEAFTDTQYF	TGTGCCAGCAGTGAAGCGTTTACAGATACGCAGTATTTT
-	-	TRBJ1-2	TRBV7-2	CASSLRRQGGNGYTF	TGTGCCAGCAGCTTAAGACGCCAGGGCGGGAATGGCTACACCTTC
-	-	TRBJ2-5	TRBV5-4	CASSLVPSQETQYF	TGTGCCAGCAGCTTGGTTCCATCCCAAGAGACCCAGTACTTC
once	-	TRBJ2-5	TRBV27	CASSLLASQETQYF	TGTGCCAGCAGTCTTCTAGCGTCCCAAGAGACCCAGTACTTC
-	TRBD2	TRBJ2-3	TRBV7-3	CASSLIGGSADTQYF	TGTGCCAGCAGCTTAATCGGCGGGAGCGCAGATACGCAGTATTTT
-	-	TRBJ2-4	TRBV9	CASSPWEAVAVIAKNIQYF	TGTGCCAGCAGCCCTTGGGAGGCGGTAGCCGTCATAGCCAAAAACATTCAGTACTTC
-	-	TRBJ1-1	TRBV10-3	CAISDRDVAFF	TGTGCCATCAGTGATCGGGATGTCGCTTTCTTT
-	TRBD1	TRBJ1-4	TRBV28	CASSPGQPNEKLFF	TGTGCCAGCAGTCCGGGACAGCCTAATGAAAAACTGTTTTTT
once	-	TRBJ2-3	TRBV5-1	CASSWGEFDTQYF	TGCGCCAGCAGCTGGGGGGAGTTTGATACGCAGTATTTT